This is a list of T cell receptor beta chains from one sample in a study of vaccination and CD4 T cells after COVID-19. Using its own MiXCR run on the PCR reads, TCRdb lists one record per CDR3 protein. This table has around 16,000 distinct CDR3 sequences, around 52% appearing once. These receptors are not linked to any known antigen. The sequenced material came from CD4+ T cells from blood, cultured in vitro. These receptor sequences come from a human donor who had recovered from COVID-19. The CDR3 runs from the conserved cysteine through the conserved F or W. Clone size is not always given. Where it is, it says once, few, many or a class for expanded clones.

few TRBJ2-1 TRBV7-2 CASSPQGVYNEQFF
NA TRBJ1-1 TRBV20-1 CSVGGRSTEAFF
NA TRBJ1-5 TRBV6-5 CASSYEWDHSNQPQHF
NA TRBJ2-3 TRBV2 CASSVSSGQGIDTQYF
NA TRBJ2-5 TRBV24-1 CATSDPWDRGLETQYF
NA TRBJ2-3 TRBV10-3 CAIGAGGPRGTQYF
NA TRBJ1-5 TRBV7-6 CASSLAVAGDNQPQHF
NA TRBJ1-6 TRBV20-1 CSARGTGTLYNSPLHF
few TRBJ2-7 TRBV30 CAWIDPGRNYEQYF
NA TRBJ1-2 TRBV19 CASSITRARGYTF
NA TRBJ2-7 TRBV19 CASSKVRQGASSYEQYF
NA TRBJ1-2 TRBV10-3 CAISELYIDGYTF
NA TRBJ2-7 TRBV18 CASSHTGGGSYEQYF
NA TRBJ2-7 TRBV7-9 CASSPIPTVKGYEQYF
NA TRBJ2-3 TRBV10-1 CASSVGTYSTDTQYF
few TRBJ2-3 TRBV2 CASKASPSTDTQYF
NA TRBJ2-1 TRBV23-1 CASSPGGPSNEQFF